This entry lists 32 T cell receptor beta chains sequenced from one sample in a study of molecular identifiers for immune sequencing clone quantification. MiXCR, run by TCRdb on the PCR reads, gives a single entry per CDR3 protein. The table includes hundreds of thousands of distinct CDR3 sequences, 25% detected once. Material for sequencing was naive CD8+ T cells from blood, with Jurkat cell RNA spiked in. Subset described: FACS-sorted CD8+CD4-CCR7+CD45RA+ naive T cells. Receptors were obtained from a human donor in good health. Some libraries in this study had Jurkat cell RNA spiked in.

A few counts support this clonotype. V and J are TRBV13 and TRBJ1-5, with D uncertain. In germline, CDR1 is PRHDT, CDR2 FYEKMQ (reference sequence). Between the trimmed V and J ends, which lost 1 base and 10 bases, there was a span of 11 bases. CDR3 length: 13 residues. CDR3 DNA: TGTGCCAGCAGCTTAGTACTGGGAACACCCCAGCATTTT. Amino acids: CASSLVLGTPQHF.

J is TRBJ2-7 and V is TRBV4-3; TRBD1 is a possible D gene (5 bases). The CDR3 is made up of 13 amino acids. CDR1 LGHNA and CDR2 YSLEER come from the germline V gene. The CDR3 bases are TGCCCCACCAGCCAGGGCGCATCCTACGAGCAGTACTTC. Translation gives CPTSQGASYEQYF.

This chain joins TRBV19 and TRBJ1-2, with D possibly TRBD1 on 5 matching bases. The CDR3 loop spans 14 amino acids. Per germline, CDR1 LNHDA and CDR2 SQIVND (reference sequence). V was trimmed by 3 bases and J by 4 bases, leaving 12 bases between them. The chain's CDR3 is CASSIREASYGYTF. The CDR3 nucleotides are TGTGCCAGTAGTATCAGGGAGGCCTCCTATGGCTACACCTTC.

This clonotype has a count of ten or more. The V and J genes are TRBV6-2 or TRBV6-3 and TRBJ2-4; 9 nucleotides align to TRBD2. The CDR3 is 16 residues long. The V and J ends lost 5 bases and 3 bases, in that order; junction bases with no gene match: 8. Looked up from germline, CDR1 is MNHEY and CDR2 is SVGEGT. For the CDR3, the DNA is TGTGCCAGCAGTGCCCAGACTAGCGGCCGCAAAAACATTCAGTACTTC. This gives the protein CASSAQTSGRKNIQYF.

This clonotype was detected many times. This chain joins TRBV29-1 and TRBJ1-3; D gene unclear. V lost 7 bases and J 0 bases, leaving 7 bases between the germline ends. CDR3 length: 12 amino acids. Germline CDR1 and CDR2: SQVTM and ANQGSEA. This CDR3 is CSGVLSGNTIYF. The CDR3 DNA reads TGCAGCGGCGTCCTCTCTGGAAACACCATATATTTT.

In the case of this clonotype: It may be a read error: a sequence one base away is much more abundant. This chain uses TRBV6-5 with TRBJ2-3; 8 positions match TRBD1. Germline V gene sequence: CDR1 MNHEY, CDR2 SVGAGI. The CDR3 covers 15 residues. V was clipped by 6 bases and J by 1 base; unmatched bases: 6. CDR3 DNA sequence: TGTGCCAGCAGGTACGGGGGACAGGGCACAGATACGCAGTATTTT. It codes for CASRYGGQGTDTQYF.

This clonotype has a handful of counts. The chain uses TRBV5-8 and TRBJ2-7; no clear D gene. CDR3 length: 14 residues. CDR1 and CDR2 (germline): SGHTS, YDEGEE. Between the trimmed V and J ends, which lost 4 bases and 2 bases, there was a span of 13 bases. The CDR3 reads CASSVTGPPYEQYF. In DNA form, the CDR3 reads TGTGCCAGCAGCGTCACCGGGCCTCCCTACGAGCAGTACTTC.

This rearrangement joins TRBV27 to TRBJ2-7; D may match TRBD1 or TRBD2 (6 bases each). This CDR3 spans 15 amino acids. Germline CDR1 MNHEY, CDR2 SMNVEV (reference sequence). Trimming took 6 bases from V and 3 from J, leaving 18 bases between them. The chain's CDR3 is CASRNGGGGNYEQYF. As DNA, the CDR3 is TGTGCCAGCAGGAATGGGGGCGGAGGGAACTACGAGCAGTACTTC.

This clonotype was observed at least ten times. CDR3 loop: CSVHTSGTGDLLAKNIQYF. Here the CDR3 DNA reads TGCAGCGTTCACACTTCCGGGACAGGAGATTTACTAGCCAAAAACATTCAGTACTTC. V is TRBV29-1 and J is TRBJ2-4, with 8 bases identical to TRBD1. Germline V gene data show CDR1 as SQVTM and CDR2 as ANQGSEA. The CDR3 runs 19 residues. Trimming took 5 bases from V and 0 from J; bases not matched to a gene: 18.

The CDR3 DNA sequence: TGCGCCCGCCGCCCAGGATTCCCGACTACGGGGGTGCAGTACTTC. This sequence encodes CARRPGFPTTGVQYF. The genes are TRBV4-3 and TRBJ2-7; possibly TRBD2 for D (6 bases). Germline CDR1 and CDR2: LGHNA and YSLEER. CDR3 length: 15 residues. Trimming shortened V by 11 bases and J by 9 bases, and 29 bases separated the two germline ends.

This clonotype was detected many times. This chain joins TRBV20-1 and TRBJ1-2; 10 nucleotides agree with TRBD1. The germline V gene has CDR1 DFQATT and CDR2 SNEGSKA (reference sequence). With 5 bases clipped from V and 4 bases from J, the junction kept 7 bases outside the gene matches. The CDR3 contains 14 residues. The CDR3 loop reads CSARDRGAGYGYTF. Here the CDR3 DNA reads TGCAGTGCTCGGGACAGGGGCGCTGGCTATGGCTACACCTTC.

Remarks on this clonotype: The junction and the germline gene differ at one end; a read error may be behind it. The chain joins TRBV11-2 to TRBJ2-7; TRBD2 might be the D (6 bases). The CDR3 contains 15 residues. The germline V gene has CDR1 SGHAT and CDR2 FQNNGV. CDR3 DNA sequence: TGTGCCAGCAGCTTAGGGAGCGGAGGGTCCTACGAGAAGTACTTC. The encoded protein is CASSLGSGGSYEKYF.

This clonotype was detected ten times or more. This chain uses TRBV7-6 with TRBJ2-5; D is perhaps TRBD1 (6 bases). The ends were cut back, 5 bases at V and 0 bases at J, with 19 bases in the middle. Germline CDR1 is SGHVS and CDR2 is FNYEAQ. The CDR3 length is 17 residues. CDR3 amino acids: CASSPSLGQGNQETQYF. CDR3 coding DNA: TGTGCCAGCAGCCCCTCCCTTGGGCAGGGGAACCAAGAGACCCAGTACTTC.

On this clonotype itself: At one end, the junction sequence differs from germline, possibly due to a read error. The chain links TRBV5-3 to TRBJ2-7, with D maybe TRBD1 (5 bases). TRBV5-3 is an open reading frame, and its role is uncertain. The CDR3 loop spans 13 amino acids. The CDR3 is CASSFWSSGEQYF. CDR3 nucleotide sequence: TGTGCCAGCAGCTTCTGGTCCTCAGGGGAGCAGTACTTC.

Notes on this clonotype: A much larger clone lies a single base off, so this may be a read error. The conserved closing phenylalanine or tryptophan is absent in this CDR3, likely reflecting a read error. The chain joins TRBV20-1 to TRBJ2-7; TRBD2 might be the D (5 bases). The CDR3 is 15 amino acids. Trimming took off 0 bases at V and 3 bases at J, with 15 bases between the two ends. CDR1 is DFQATT and CDR2 is SNEGSKA in the germline V gene (reference sequence). The CDR3: CSARDLGLAGYEQYL. The CDR3 DNA follows: TGCAGTGCTAGAGATCTCGGCCTAGCAGGCTACGAGCAGTACCTC.

Notes on this clonotype: A single base separates this from a much larger clone, so it may be a read error. The genes are TRBV29-1 and TRBJ2-3; D perhaps matches TRBD2 (6 bases). The ends were cut back, 6 bases at V and 6 bases at J, with 22 bases in the middle. This CDR3 has 15 residues. CDR1 is SQVTM, CDR2 ANQGSEA, per germline. CDR3 loop: CSVADPSELQDTQYF. CDR3 in DNA: TGCAGCGTAGCCGACCCTAGCGAGCTGCAGGATACGCAGTATTTT.

This clonotype was seen many times. The chain joins TRBV7-8 to TRBJ1-4, with D tentatively TRBD1 (5 bases). The CDR3 spans 15 residues. Trimming left V 3 bases short and J 4 bases short, with 12 bases between. Per the germline V gene, CDR1 is SGHVS and CDR2 is FQNEAQ. CDR3 sequence (DNA): TGTGCCAGCAGCTTGCCTGAGGGGAATAATGAAAAACTGTTTTTT. Its protein product is CASSLPEGNNEKLFF.

This chain connects TRBV19 to TRBJ1-5; D not resolved. The CDR3 is made up of 14 amino acids. V lost 5 bases to trimming and J lost 1 base, with 9 bases between them. Germline values: CDR1 LNHDA, CDR2 SQIVND (reference sequence). CDR3 sequence: CASSYGKSNQPQHF. CDR3 sequence (DNA): TGTGCCAGTAGTTACGGTAAGAGCAATCAGCCCCAGCATTTT.

This clonotype has a handful of counts. The V gene is TRBV27, the J gene TRBJ2-5; 14 nucleotides agree with TRBD2. Germline CDR1 reads MNHEY; CDR2 reads SMNVEV (reference sequence). This CDR3 is built from 16 residues. The junction had 6 bases not matched to a gene; V was cut back by 5 bases and J by 4 bases. CDR3 in DNA: TGTGCCAGCAGTCCGGGACTAGCGGGGGCAGGAGAGACCCAGTACTTC. The encoded protein is CASSPGLAGAGETQYF.

This clonotype was observed at least ten times. The CDR3 here is CASSLIGARGETQYF. The CDR3 nucleotides read TGTGCCAGCAGTTTAATAGGCGCTCGCGGCGAGACCCAGTACTTC. The V and J genes are TRBV28 and TRBJ2-5; no definite D call. V lost 2 bases and J 5 bases, leaving 15 bases between the germline ends. Germline CDR1 MDHEN, CDR2 SYDVKM. The CDR3 runs to 15 residues. Combining the CDR3 with reference TRBV28 and TRBJ2-5 gives the whole variable domain DVKVTQSSRYLVKRTGEKVFLECVQDMDHENMFWYRQDPGLGLRLIYFSYDVKMKEKGDIPEGYSVSREKKERFSLILESASTNQTSMYLCASSLIGARGETQYFGPGTRLLVL.

Concerning this clonotype itself: Since a much larger clone is just one base distant, this may be a read error. The chain links TRBV29-1 to TRBJ1-4; D gene ambiguous. Trimming took 4 bases from V and 7 from J, leaving 16 bases between them. This CDR3 spans 14 amino acids. Germline V gives CDR1 SQVTM, CDR2 ANQGSEA. This chain's CDR3 is CSVGEEGLTEKLFF. The CDR3 nucleotides read TGCAGCGTTGGAGAGGAAGGGCTCACTGAAAAACTGTTTTTT. Using reference TRBV29-1 and TRBJ1-4 for the parts outside the CDR3, the full variable domain is SAVISQKPSRDICQRGTSLTIQCQVDSQVTMMFWYRQQPGQSLTLIATANQGSEATYESGFVIDKFPISRPNLTFSTLTVSNMSPEDSSIYLCSVGEEGLTEKLFFGSGTQLSVL.

The chain uses TRBV7-3 and TRBJ1-3; a possible D gene is TRBD1 (5 bases). Germline V gene lookup returns CDR1 SGHTA and CDR2 FQGTGA. Trimming shortened V by 4 bases and J by 0 bases, and 19 bases separated the two germline ends. The CDR3 consists of 18 residues. In DNA form, the CDR3 reads TGTGCCAGCAGCTCTCCCGGGGGTTCGGCTAGCTCTGGAAACACCATATATTTT. Amino acid sequence: CASSSPGGSASSGNTIYF.

This clonotype showed up just a few times. This rearrangement joins TRBV19 to TRBJ2-2; D is ambiguous. There are 13 residues in the CDR3. The germline gives CDR1 LNHDA, CDR2 SQIVND (reference sequence). Deletions cut 7 bases from V and 5 bases from J, with 11 bases between. The CDR3 loop reads CASITGLTGELFF. Written as DNA, the CDR3 is TGTGCCAGTATTACCGGTTTGACCGGGGAGCTGTTTTTT.

This clonotype was seen only a few times. V gene TRBV19 combines with J gene TRBJ2-1, with TRBD1 matching 8 bases. The V and J ends lost 1 base and 4 bases, in that order; junction bases with no gene match: 3. The CDR3 loop spans 15 amino acids. The germline V gene has CDR1 LNHDA and CDR2 SQIVND (reference sequence). CDR3 bases: TGTGCCAGTAGTATAGCGGGACAGGCTTACAATGAGCAGTTCTTC. This gives the protein CASSIAGQAYNEQFF.

The chain employs TRBV11-2 and TRBJ1-1; D might be TRBD1 (5 bases). V was trimmed by 1 base and J by 0 bases, leaving 15 bases between them. In germline, CDR1 is SGHAT, CDR2 FQNNGV. CDR3 size: 17 residues. The CDR3 sequence: CASSLGPGITMNTEAFF. DNA of the CDR3: TGTGCCAGCAGCTTAGGCCCAGGGATTACGATGAACACTGAAGCTTTCTTT.

This sequence joins TRBV10-3 and TRBJ2-7, with a possible D match to TRBD1 (6 bases). With 3 bases removed from V and 1 base from J, the gap between germline ends came to 13 bases. CDR3 size: 15 residues. Germline CDR1 and CDR2: ENHRY and SYGVKD. CDR3 bases: TGTGCCATCAGTGATCACAGGGATACTTCCTACGAGCAGTACTTC. Its protein is CAISDHRDTSYEQYF.

The rearrangement joins TRBV30 to TRBJ2-2; 10 nucleotides agree with TRBD1. The CDR3 is 16 amino acids. V was clipped by 3 bases and J by 8 bases; unmatched bases: 12. Germline V gene lookup returns CDR1 GTSNPN and CDR2 SVGIG (reference sequence). CDR3 in DNA: TGTGCCTGGAGCCCCGGGACAGGGGTGTTTGATGGGGAGCTGTTTTTT. It yields the protein CAWSPGTGVFDGELFF.

The chain couples TRBV19 to TRBJ1-1, with no clear D. The V end was cut by 6 bases, the J end by 4 bases, with 9 bases between. Germline V gene sequence: CDR1 LNHDA, CDR2 SQIVND (reference sequence). This CDR3 region has 12 residues. The CDR3 DNA follows: TGTGCCAGTAGGTCGGGGTCCACTGAAGCTTTCTTT. Translated, it gives CASRSGSTEAFF. The full variable domain, its missing parts supplied by reference TRBV19 and TRBJ1-1, is DGGITQSPKYLFRKEGQNVTLSCEQNLNHDAMYWYRQDPGQGLRLIYYSQIVNDFQKGDIAEGYSVSREKKESFPLTVTSAQKNPTAFYLCASRSGSTEAFFGQGTRLTVV.

This chain uses TRBV7-8 with TRBJ1-4; TRBD1 agrees at 7 bases. Trimming removed 4 bases from V and 4 bases from J; junction bases left unmatched: 6. Germline V CDR1 and CDR2: SGHVS, FQNEAQ. CDR3 length equals 15 residues. CDR3 coding DNA: TGTGCCAGCAGCTCCCCGGGACAGTTTAATGAAAAACTGTTTTTT. Its translation: CASSSPGQFNEKLFF.

This rearrangement joins TRBV30 to TRBJ1-2; D not certain. V lost 1 base and J lost 2, with 5 bases in between. The CDR3 spans 12 residues. The V gene's germline CDR1 is GTSNPN and CDR2 SVGIG (reference sequence). CDR3 DNA sequence: TGTGCCTGGAGTGGAGGGAACTATGGCTACACCTTC. It translates to CAWSGGNYGYTF.

This clonotype was detected many times. This chain links TRBV20-1 with TRBJ2-7; 8 bases map to TRBD1. CDR1 is DFQATT, CDR2 SNEGSKA, per germline (reference sequence). V lost 1 base to trimming and J lost 2 bases; unmatched junction nucleotides: 1. CDR3 length equals 13 residues. CDR3 residues: CSARGQGTYEQYF. CDR3 sequence (DNA): TGCAGTGCTAGAGGACAGGGGACCTACGAGCAGTACTTC.

This clonotype has a count of ten or more. V and J are TRBV29-1 and TRBJ2-3, with D possibly matching TRBD2 (5 bases). The CDR3 length is 15 residues. V lost 6 bases to trimming and J lost 0 bases, with 16 bases between them. Germline lookup yields CDR1 SQVTM and CDR2 ANQGSEA. Written as DNA, the CDR3 is TGCAGCGTCCTCCGGCGGGCGGCTAGCACAGATACGCAGTATTTT. This encodes CSVLRRAASTDTQYF.